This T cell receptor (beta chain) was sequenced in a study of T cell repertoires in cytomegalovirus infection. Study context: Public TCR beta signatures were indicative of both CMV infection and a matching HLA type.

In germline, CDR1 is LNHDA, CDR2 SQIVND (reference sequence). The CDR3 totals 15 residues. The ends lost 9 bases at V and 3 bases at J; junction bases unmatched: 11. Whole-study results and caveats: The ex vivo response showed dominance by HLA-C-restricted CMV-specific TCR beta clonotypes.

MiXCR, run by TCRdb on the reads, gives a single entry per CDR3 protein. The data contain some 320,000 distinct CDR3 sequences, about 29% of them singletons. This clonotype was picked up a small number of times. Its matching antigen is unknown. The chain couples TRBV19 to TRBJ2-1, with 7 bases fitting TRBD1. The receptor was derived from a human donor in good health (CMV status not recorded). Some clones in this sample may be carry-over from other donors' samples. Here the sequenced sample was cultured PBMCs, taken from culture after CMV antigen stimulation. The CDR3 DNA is TGTGCCAGCTCGTCAGACAGGGCTGTCTACAATGAGCAGTTCTTC. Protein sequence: CASSSDRAVYNEQFF.